The 23 T cell receptor beta chains listed next were all sequenced from one sample in a study of beta chain features in type 1 diabetes. Expressed TCRB transcripts were sequenced after all isolated RNA was converted to cDNA. Here immunoSEQ multiplex PCR was the method, and the copy in TCRdb shows in-frame clones only, minus some. The sample lists about 160,000 clones; approximately 9% were seen once. The sample was central memory CD4+ T cells from blood. These receptors were collected from a woman aged 18 to 35 in good health.

This chain uses TRBV7-8 with TRBJ1-1; TRBD1 is a possible D gene (5 bases). In germline, CDR1 is SGHVS, CDR2 FQNEAQ. This CDR3 spans 13 amino acids. V lost 5 bases and J 6 bases, leaving 13 bases between the germline ends. CDR3 protein: CASSTEWGAEAFF. The CDR3 nucleotides are TGTGCCAGCAGCACCGAATGGGGGGCTGAAGCTTTCTTT.

This clone has more than one count but fewer than ten. This chain links TRBV30 with TRBJ1-2, with TRBD1 matching 8 bases. The CDR3 is made up of 16 amino acids. Germline CDR1 GTSNPN, CDR2 SVGIG (reference sequence). Trimming cost V 2 bases and J 4 bases; bases outside gene matches: 12. The CDR3: CAWSKPPGTGGYGYTF. The CDR3 bases are TGTGCCTGGAGTAAACCCCCTGGTACAGGGGGCTATGGCTACACCTTC.

This clone showed up just a few times. The V and J genes are TRBV5-4 and TRBJ1-4; 7 bases line up with TRBD1. The CDR3 sequence is 15 residues long. CDR1 and CDR2 (germline): SGHNT, YYREEE (reference sequence). Unmatched junction bases numbered 7, after V lost 4 bases and J lost 4 bases. CDR3 residues: CASSLRQGINEKLFF. Written as DNA, the CDR3 is TGTGCCAGCAGCCTTCGACAGGGAATTAATGAAAAACTGTTTTTT.

V is TRBV9 and J is TRBJ2-2; D is perhaps TRBD1 (6 bases). The CDR3 spans 17 residues. Germline V lookup: CDR1 SGDLS, CDR2 YYNGEE. V dropped 0 bases and J dropped 2 bases, with 14 bases sitting between them. CDR3 region: CASSVAARTANTGELFF. The CDR3 DNA reads TGTGCCAGCAGCGTAGCGGCCCGGACAGCCAACACCGGGGAGCTGTTTTTT.

The gene calls are TRBV4-1 and TRBJ2-3; 10 bases map to TRBD1. This CDR3 contains 17 residues. The V and J ends lost 1 base and 1 base, in that order; junction bases with no gene match: 5. Germline V gene data show CDR1 as MGHRA and CDR2 as YSYEKL. The CDR3 DNA follows: TGCGCCAGCAGCCAAGTGGGGACAGGGGTGGGCACAGATACGCAGTATTTT. It codes for CASSQVGTGVGTDTQYF.

As to this clone: The same CDR3 also results from other DNA sequences found in this sample. The chain carries TRBV4-1 and TRBJ2-7; D might be TRBD1 (6 bases). Germline V gene lookup returns CDR1 MGHRA and CDR2 YSYEKL. V was shortened by 1 base and J by 3 bases, with 7 bases between the two germline ends. The CDR3 runs 13 residues. This CDR3 is CASSQVQGYEQYF. The CDR3 DNA reads TGCGCCAGCAGCCAAGTACAGGGCTACGAGCAGTACTTC.

This clone was counted between two and nine times. The chain employs TRBV9 and TRBJ2-3, with 9 bases fitting TRBD2. Germline V gives CDR1 SGDLS, CDR2 YYNGEE. Trimming removed 0 bases from V and 0 bases from J; junction bases left unmatched: 5. CDR3 length: 17 amino acids. The DNA of the CDR3 is TGTGCCAGCAGCGTAGGTGCGGGGGGGCTTAGCACAGATACGCAGTATTTT. Its protein product is CASSVGAGGLSTDTQYF.

This sequence joins TRBV10-3 and TRBJ2-7, with TRBD1 matching 11 bases. The CDR3 totals 15 residues. Trimming cost V 4 bases and J 0 bases; bases outside gene matches: 2. Germline V gene lookup returns CDR1 ENHRY and CDR2 SYGVKD. CDR3 sequence (DNA): TGTGCCATCAGTGCCGGGACAGGGGGCTCCTACGAGCAGTACTTC. The encoded protein is CAISAGTGGSYEQYF.

This clone was counted between two and nine times. The rearrangement uses TRBV5-1 and TRBJ1-5; 9 bases align to TRBD1. Germline CDR1 and CDR2: SGHRS and YFSETQ. This CDR3 spans 14 amino acids. The ends lost 9 bases at V and 9 bases at J; junction bases unmatched: 13. CDR3: CAISDRGGLGPQHF. In DNA form, the CDR3 reads TGCGCCATTTCGGACAGGGGAGGTTTGGGGCCCCAGCATTTT.

This clone was counted at least ten times. This chain connects TRBV16 to TRBJ1-5; D might be TRBD1 (6 bases). Germline CDR1 reads KGHSY; CDR2 reads FQNENV. The CDR3 extends over 14 amino acids. With 5 bases removed from V and 7 bases from J, the gap between germline ends came to 15 bases. CDR3 sequence reads: CASSSQGVEQPQHF. The DNA for the CDR3 is TGTGCCAGCAGCTCACAGGGTGTAGAGCAGCCCCAGCATTTT.

The chain links TRBV20-1 to TRBJ1-1; D unresolved. The CDR3 is made up of 11 amino acids. Germline CDR1 is DFQATT and CDR2 is SNEGSKA (reference sequence). Trimming cost V 4 bases and J 4 bases, with 7 bases left between them. Written as DNA, the CDR3 is TGCAGTGCTACCTTAGCCACTGAAGCTTTCTTT. This codes for CSATLATEAFF.

This clone was observed a few times. The genes are TRBV5-1 and TRBJ2-3; 8 bases are a match to TRBD1. V shed 0 bases, J shed 2 bases, and the junction held 2 bases outside the gene matches. CDR3 length: 15 residues. The germline V gene encodes CDR1 SGHRS and CDR2 YFSETQ. CDR3 sequence reads: CASSLGTGNTDTQYF. CDR3 coding DNA: TGCGCCAGCAGCTTGGGGACAGGGAACACAGATACGCAGTATTTT.

Points on this clone: Being one base from a much bigger clone, this may be a read error. The rearrangement joins TRBV6-1 to TRBJ2-7; D unresolved. V was cut by 6 bases and J by 3 bases, with 6 bases left in between. Germline lookup yields CDR1 MNHNS and CDR2 SASEGT. The CDR3 has 11 amino acids. Here the CDR3 reads CASSFNYEQYF. The CDR3 bases are TGTGCCAGCAGCTTTAACTACGAGCAGTACTTC.

This clone was picked up a small number of times. This sequence joins TRBV5-5 and TRBJ2-7; 9 bases match TRBD1. Trimming took 2 bases from V and 6 from J; bases not matched to a gene: 15. The CDR3 covers 17 residues. Per germline, CDR1 SGHKS and CDR2 YYEKEE (reference sequence). CDR3 DNA sequence: TGTGCCAGCAGCTTTTACACCGGGACAGGGACCAGTCGCGAGCAGTACTTC. The encoded protein is CASSFYTGTGTSREQYF.

The chain combines TRBV11-2 with TRBJ2-2, with D uncertain. CDR1 is SGHAT and CDR2 is FQNNGV in the germline V gene. Between the trimmed V and J ends, which lost 1 base and 0 bases, there was a span of 3 bases. The CDR3 has 14 residues. The DNA for the CDR3 is TGTGCCAGCAGCTTAGCCGCGAACACCGGGGAGCTGTTTTTT. Translating it yields CASSLAANTGELFF.

This clone was counted between two and nine times. This sequence joins TRBV6-6 and TRBJ1-1; no definite D call. Germline loops: CDR1 MNHNY, CDR2 SVGAGI (reference sequence). The CDR3 spans 13 residues. Trimming pared 5 bases from V and 10 bases from J, leaving 17 bases between. This chain's CDR3 is CASSPEVGGSAFF. CDR3 coding DNA: TGTGCCAGCAGTCCAGAGGTGGGAGGTTCAGCTTTCTTT.

The CDR3 protein is CASSQDLENQETQYF. CDR3 coding DNA: TGCGCCAGCAGCCAAGATTTGGAGAATCAAGAGACCCAGTACTTC. The chain employs TRBV4-3 and TRBJ2-5; D gene uncertain. CDR1 is LGHNA, CDR2 YSLEER, per germline. The CDR3 covers 15 residues. V lost 0 bases to trimming and J lost 2 bases, with 10 bases between them.

The chain is built from TRBV2 and TRBJ2-2; tentative D call: TRBD2 (6 bases). The ends were cut back, 6 bases at V and 1 base at J, with 12 bases in the middle. CDR3 size: 15 residues. Germline V gene lookup returns CDR1 SNHLY and CDR2 FYNNEI. CDR3 loop: CASSSGLGNTGELFF. CDR3 nucleotide sequence: TGTGCCAGCAGCTCGGGACTGGGGAACACCGGGGAGCTGTTTTTT.

This chain connects TRBV4-1 to TRBJ2-1; D may be TRBD1 (5 bases). The V gene's germline CDR1 is MGHRA and CDR2 YSYEKL. The V end lost 2 bases, the J end lost 0 bases, and 11 bases lay between the germline ends. This CDR3 is 16 amino acids long. The CDR3 bases are TGCGCCAGCAGCCAACTGGACATTCTCTCCTACAATGAGCAGTTCTTC. Translation: CASSQLDILSYNEQFF.

This clone was picked up a small number of times. The genes are TRBV27 and TRBJ1-4; D unclear. CDR3 length equals 12 residues. Germline V gene lookup returns CDR1 MNHEY and CDR2 SMNVEV (reference sequence). With 9 bases removed from V and 3 bases from J, the gap between germline ends came to 8 bases. The CDR3 region has the DNA TGTGCCAGTAAACGGTCTAATGAAAAACTGTTTTTT. It codes for CASKRSNEKLFF.

This clone appeared many times. Other nucleotide sequences in the sample specify the same CDR3. The chain couples TRBV10-3 to TRBJ1-2; a possible D gene is TRBD1 (6 bases). The V and J ends lost 5 bases and 5 bases respectively, with 12 bases between them. This CDR3 region has 13 residues. The germline V gene encodes CDR1 ENHRY and CDR2 SYGVKD. CDR3 nucleotide sequence: TGTGCCATCAGTCAGGACAGAGGATATGGCTACACCTTC. Translating it yields CAISQDRGYGYTF.

This clone was counted a few times. The DNA for the CDR3 is TGCAGCGCCTTGACTACCCGGGTCGGCGGCACAGCCGAAGCTTTCTTT. Protein product: CSALTTRVGGTAEAFF. The gene calls are TRBV29-1 and TRBJ1-1; no clear D. V lost 7 bases and J 8 bases, leaving 29 bases between the germline ends. The CDR3 has 16 residues. Germline V gives CDR1 SQVTM, CDR2 ANQGSEA.

This clone was picked up many times. The V call is TRBV19, the J call TRBJ1-6; the D is unclear. Trimming took 7 bases from V and 0 from J, leaving 7 bases between them. CDR3 size: 14 residues. CDR1 is LNHDA and CDR2 is SQIVND in the germline V gene (reference sequence). The CDR3 DNA sequence: TGTGCCAGTATGGGAGGCTCCTATAATTCACCCCTCCACTTT. This codes for CASMGGSYNSPLHF.